These 25 T cell receptor beta chains were all obtained from the same sample, sequenced in a study of siplizumab effects on memory and regulatory T cells. TCRdb's table, derived via immunoSEQ multiplex PCR, lists solely in-frame clones and lacks some. The table shows fewer than 120,000 clones, with over 85% occurring only once. The source material was CD4+ T cells sorted from blood. The receptors shown here come from a human donor in good health.

The V call is TRBV18, the J call TRBJ2-1, with unresolved D. V lost 3 bases to trimming and J lost 0 bases, with 6 bases between them. The CDR3 has 14 amino acids. Germline CDR1 is KGHSH and CDR2 is LQKENI. DNA for the CDR3: TGTGCCAGCTCACCTCTAGGCTCCTACAATGAGCAGTTCTTC. Its translation is CASSPLGSYNEQFF.

V and J are TRBV4-1 and TRBJ1-1; TRBD1 matches at 7 bases. The CDR3 sequence is 15 residues long. CDR1 MGHRA and CDR2 YSYEKL come from the germline V gene. V dropped 2 bases and J dropped 0; count of bases not matched to a gene: 3. The CDR3 loop reads CASSQTQGMNTEAFF. CDR3 sequence (DNA): TGCGCCAGCAGCCAAACACAGGGGATGAACACTGAAGCTTTCTTT.

The rearrangement links TRBV2 to TRBJ2-7; D ambiguous. Germline assignment: CDR1 SNHLY and CDR2 FYNNEI. The CDR3 runs to 11 residues. V shed 4 bases and J shed 6 bases, with 7 bases lying between them. The CDR3 bases are TGTGCCAGCAGTGTGAGGCTCGAGCAGTACTTC. Protein: CASSVRLEQYF. The full variable domain, with the rest looked up from reference TRBV2 and TRBJ2-7, is EPEVTQTPSHQVTQMGQEVILRCVPISNHLYFYWYRQILGQKVEFLVSFYNNEISEKSEIFDDQFSVERPDGSNFTLKIRSTKLEDSAMYFCASSVRLEQYFGPGTRLTVT.

This sequence joins TRBV18 and TRBJ1-6; D is unresolved. The CDR3 length is 15 residues. Trimming pared 6 bases from V and 5 bases from J, leaving 14 bases between. Germline values: CDR1 KGHSH, CDR2 LQKENI. As DNA, the CDR3 is TGTGCCAGCTCCCCCAATTGGAGGGATAATTCACCCCTCCACTTT. It codes for CASSPNWRDNSPLHF. Filled out from reference TRBV18 and TRBJ1-6, the complete variable domain reads NAGVMQNPRHLVRRRGQEARLRCSPMKGHSHVYWYRQLPEEGLKFMVYLQKENIIDESGMPKERFSAEFPKEGPSILRIQQVVRGDSAAYFCASSPNWRDNSPLHFGNGTRLTVT.

V gene TRBV23-1 combines with J gene TRBJ2-7, with 10 bases fitting TRBD1. TRBV23-1 is filed as an ORF, its function uncertain. The CDR3 loop spans 15 amino acids. The J segment lost 6 bases and the V segment lost 4 bases, leaving 9 bases of the junction unmatched. The CDR3 DNA follows: TGCGCCAGCAGTCGAAAAGGGACAGGGGTAATCGAGCAGTACTTC. Encoded protein: CASSRKGTGVIEQYF.

This clone showed up just once. Other DNA sequences within the sample encode an identical CDR3. The CDR3 coding sequence is TGTGCCAGCAGCAGTAGCGGGGGGACCGGGGAGCTGTTTTTT. This codes for CASSSSGGTGELFF. The V call is TRBV28, the J call TRBJ2-2; 10 nucleotides match TRBD2. The ends lost 6 bases at V and 5 bases at J; junction bases unmatched: 3. This CDR3 has 14 amino acids. Germline V gives CDR1 MDHEN, CDR2 SYDVKM.

This clone has a handful of counts. V and J are TRBV6-1 and TRBJ1-2; TRBD1 aligns across 7 bases. Germline values: CDR1 MNHNS, CDR2 SASEGT. The CDR3 covers 15 residues. V trimming: 2 bases; J trimming: 4 bases; junction bases outside the gene matches: 7. The CDR3, as DNA: TGTGCCAGCAGTGAATCAACGACAGGGATCTATGGCTACACCTTC. Translating it yields CASSESTTGIYGYTF.

The V call is TRBV6-5, the J call TRBJ2-7; 10 nucleotides align to TRBD2. CDR3 length: 15 residues. The germline V gene has CDR1 MNHEY and CDR2 SVGAGI. Unmatched junction bases numbered 4, after V lost 2 bases and J lost 3 bases. Here the CDR3 DNA reads TGTGCCAGCAGTTACCAGCGGGGGGGAAACTACGAGCAGTACTTC. Amino acids: CASSYQRGGNYEQYF.

This chain links TRBV19 with TRBJ1-1, with D unclear. The CDR3 is 14 amino acids. V was clipped by 4 bases and J by 4 bases, with 13 bases between them. Germline V lookup: CDR1 LNHDA, CDR2 SQIVND (reference sequence). DNA of the CDR3: TGTGCCAGTAGTAGAGGGCAGTTCGGCACTGAAGCTTTCTTT. Translated, it gives CASSRGQFGTEAFF.

The V gene is TRBV4-2, the J gene TRBJ2-3; 8 nucleotides align to TRBD2. Per germline, CDR1 LGHNA and CDR2 YNFKEQ. This CDR3 has 17 amino acids. J was trimmed by 5 bases and V by 4 bases; bases with no gene match: 14. Here the CDR3 reads CASSLGEGSGVRDTQYF. The CDR3 DNA reads TGTGCCAGCAGCCTGGGGGAGGGTAGCGGGGTTCGAGATACGCAGTATTTT.

The gene calls are TRBV9 and TRBJ1-2; weak D call: TRBD1 (6 bases). Germline values: CDR1 SGDLS, CDR2 YYNGEE. The CDR3 length is 13 residues. V was clipped by 3 bases and J by 4 bases, with 10 bases between them. CDR3 in amino acids: CASSGEQGYGYTF. CDR3 DNA sequence: TGTGCCAGCAGCGGCGAACAGGGCTATGGCTACACCTTC.

The V call is TRBV5-1, the J call TRBJ2-2, with D maybe TRBD1 (5 bases). V was cut by 0 bases and J by 2 bases, with 8 bases left in between. The CDR3 totals 15 residues. Germline-derived CDR1 and CDR2 are SGHRS and YFSETQ. The CDR3, as DNA: TGCGCCAGCAGCTTGGGACAGATTAACACCGGGGAGCTGTTTTTT. This translates into CASSLGQINTGELFF.

The rearrangement uses TRBV7-3 and TRBJ1-1, with 7 bases matching TRBD1. V was pared by 5 bases and J by 4 bases, with 7 bases of the junction left unmatched. CDR3 size: 14 residues. The germline gives CDR1 SGHTA, CDR2 FQGTGA. The CDR3 loop is CASSKRTGVTEAFF. CDR3 nucleotides: TGTGCCAGCAGCAAAAGGACAGGAGTCACTGAAGCTTTCTTT. Complete variable domain (other parts from reference TRBV7-3 and TRBJ1-1): GAGVSQTPSNKVTEKGKYVELRCDPISGHTALYWYRQSLGQGPEFLIYFQGTGAADDSGLPNDRFFAVRPEGSVSTLKIQRTERGDSAVYLCASSKRTGVTEAFFGQGTRLTVV.

The chain is built from TRBV5-5 and TRBJ1-4, with D maybe TRBD1 (5 bases). CDR1 and CDR2 from the germline V gene are SGHKS and YYEKEE (reference sequence). Between the trimmed V and J ends, which lost 0 bases and 3 bases, there was a span of 12 bases. The CDR3 loop spans 16 amino acids. The CDR3 nucleotides are TGTGCCAGCAGCTTGGCCACGAGGGGCCCTAATGAAAAACTGTTTTTT. This translates into CASSLATRGPNEKLFF.

V is TRBV10-3 and J is TRBJ2-2; 11 bases line up with TRBD2. This CDR3 is built from 17 residues. Trimming removed 4 bases from V and 7 bases from J; junction bases left unmatched: 11. Germline V CDR1 and CDR2: ENHRY, SYGVKD. In DNA form, the CDR3 reads TGTGCCATCAGTGGTTATCTAGCGGGAGGAGGCGGCGGGGAGCTGTTTTTT. Protein: CAISGYLAGGGGGELFF.

This clone occurred once. The rearrangement joins TRBV25-1 to TRBJ2-1, with 10 positions matching TRBD2. The trim removed 5 bases at V and 7 bases at J, leaving 14 bases unmatched. The CDR3 is 17 amino acids. From germline, CDR1 is MGHDK and CDR2 SYGVNS. CDR3 sequence reads: CASSTSRSGRAGNEQFF. Here the CDR3 DNA reads TGTGCCAGCAGTACCTCCCGCAGCGGGAGGGCCGGGAATGAGCAGTTCTTC.

This clone was picked up one time. V gene TRBV7-3 combines with J gene TRBJ2-3; D is perhaps TRBD2 (6 bases). V was clipped by 5 bases and J by 0 bases, with 9 bases between them. The CDR3 length is 14 residues. The germline V gene has CDR1 SGHTA and CDR2 FQGTGA. The CDR3 DNA reads TGTGCCAGCAGCGCCGGGACTAGCACAGATACGCAGTATTTT. Translation: CASSAGTSTDTQYF.

The chain has TRBV7-2 and TRBJ1-5; D is perhaps TRBD1 (6 bases). CDR1 and CDR2 from the germline V gene are SGHTA and FQGNSA. V lost 1 base and J 11 bases, leaving 18 bases between the germline ends. This CDR3 comprises 15 residues. The CDR3 loop reads CASSLVWDTAGAQHF. Here the CDR3 DNA reads TGTGCCAGCAGCTTAGTCTGGGACACCGCGGGAGCCCAGCATTTT.

The chain couples TRBV29-1 to TRBJ1-4, with 8 bases lining up with TRBD1. V was pared by 6 bases and J by 8 bases, with 11 bases of the junction left unmatched. The CDR3 runs to 14 residues. Germline loops: CDR1 SQVTM, CDR2 ANQGSEA. The CDR3 coding sequence is TGCAGCGTGAACCCTAGCAGGGGGCAAGAAAAACTGTTTTTT. Encoded protein: CSVNPSRGQEKLFF.

The CDR3 is CASSQDQPTGYYEQYF. The CDR3 region has the DNA TGTGCCAGCTCACAGGACCAACCGACAGGATACTACGAGCAGTACTTC. The chain carries TRBV18 and TRBJ2-7; D is possibly TRBD1 (6 bases). The CDR3 covers 16 residues. The germline gives CDR1 KGHSH, CDR2 LQKENI. Trimming took off 4 bases at V and 3 bases at J, with 19 bases between the two ends.

V gene TRBV7-2 combines with J gene TRBJ2-2; 8 bases match TRBD2. This CDR3 has 17 residues. V was clipped by 4 bases and J by 4 bases; unmatched bases: 11. The V gene's germline CDR1 is SGHTA and CDR2 FQGNSA. The chain's CDR3 is CASSSRAGTSGTGELFF. DNA of the CDR3: TGTGCCAGCAGCTCTAGAGCCGGGACTAGTGGCACCGGGGAGCTGTTTTTT.

The CDR3 sequence: CASSVGVTATDTQYF. The CDR3, as DNA: TGTGCCAGCAGCGTAGGGGTCACCGCGACAGATACGCAGTATTTT. V gene TRBV9 combines with J gene TRBJ2-3, with D unclear. Per germline, CDR1 SGDLS and CDR2 YYNGEE. The CDR3 spans 15 residues. Trimming took 0 bases from V and 3 from J, leaving 11 bases between them. The variable domain in full, with the rest retrieved from reference TRBV9 and TRBJ2-3, is DSGVTQTPKHLITATGQRVTLRCSPRSGDLSVYWYQQSLDQGLQFLIQYYNGEERAKGNILERFSAQQFPDLHSELNLSSLELGDSALYFCASSVGVTATDTQYFGPGTRLTVL.

The table lists this clone with a few counts. This CDR3 is also generated by other DNA sequences in the sample. This chain links TRBV6-5 with TRBJ1-6; 8 nucleotides agree with TRBD1. CDR3 length equals 15 residues. V gave up 2 bases and J gave up 10 bases; unmatched junction bases: 7. Germline V gene sequence: CDR1 MNHEY, CDR2 SVGAGI. The CDR3 here is CASSYEGRGRSPLHF. For the CDR3, the DNA is TGTGCCAGCAGTTACGAGGGCAGGGGGCGGTCACCCCTCCACTTT.

This clone occurred a few times. This chain joins TRBV7-9 and TRBJ2-5; TRBD2 matches 8 bases. CDR1 SEHNR and CDR2 FQNEAQ come from the germline V gene (reference sequence). Trimming took 2 bases from V and 5 from J; bases not matched to a gene: 7. The CDR3 runs to 15 residues. The CDR3 loop reads CASSLRGGLVETQYF. The DNA for the CDR3 is TGTGCCAGCAGCTTACGGGGGGGGCTTGTGGAGACCCAGTACTTC. Full variable domain (missing parts from reference TRBV7-9 and TRBJ2-5): DTGVSQNPRHKITKRGQNVTFRCDPISEHNRLYWYRQTLGQGPEFLTYFQNEAQLEKSRLLSDRFSAERPKGSFSTLEIQRTEQGDSAMYLCASSLRGGLVETQYFGPGTRLLVL.

The V and J genes are TRBV29-1 and TRBJ1-1, with TRBD1 as a possible D gene (6 bases). V dropped 4 bases and J dropped 1 base, with 10 bases sitting between them. Germline-derived CDR1 and CDR2 are SQVTM and ANQGSEA. The CDR3 contains 13 residues. In DNA, the CDR3 is TGCAGCGTTGTCAGGGGTGCGAACACTGAAGCTTTCTTT. This gives the protein CSVVRGANTEAFF.